This is a list of T cell receptor beta chains from one sample in a study of blood T cell repertoires in COVID-19. Here immunoSEQ multiplex PCR was the method, and the copy in TCRdb shows in-frame clones only, minus some. The sample has 200,000 to 250,000 clones, 80% to 90% seen once. Source material: PBMCs or T cells enriched from blood (not recorded which). The receptor set was obtained from a woman under 40 who had been exposed to COVID-19. CDR3s include the opening cysteine and the closing phenylalanine or tryptophan. D genes are given only for firm matches. The size of a clone is reported for some rows only, either as once, few or many, or as a class for expanded clones.

J | size | V | D | CDR3 | DNA
TRBJ2-3 | - | TRBV12-5 | - | CASGLGTAPTDTQYF | TGTGCTAGTGGTTTGGGGACAGCTCCCACAGATACGCAGTATTTT
TRBJ1-5 | - | TRBV4-1 | TRBD1 | CASSQDRGTGKQPQHF | TGCGCCAGCAGCCAAGATAGAGGGACAGGTAAACAGCCCCAGCATTTT
TRBJ1-2 | - | TRBV11-2 | - | CASSTQGVGNYGYTF | TGTGCCAGCAGCACCCAGGGTGTTGGTAACTATGGCTACACCTTC
TRBJ2-7 | once | TRBV11-2 | TRBD2 | CASSFRTSGSYEQYF | TGTGCCAGCAGCTTCAGGACTAGCGGGAGCTACGAGCAGTACTTC
TRBJ2-5 | - | TRBV4-1 | TRBD2 | CASSQVSGGETQYF | TGCGCCAGCAGCCAAGTGTCCGGGGGGGAGACCCAGTACTTC
TRBJ2-1 | - | TRBV19 | TRBD1 | CASSRDSRSDEQFF | TGTGCCAGTAGTAGGGACAGCCGAAGCGATGAGCAGTTCTTC
TRBJ1-5 | - | TRBV4-2 | - | CASSQDKPGFSNQPQHF | TGTGCCAGCAGCCAAGATAAGCCAGGGTTTAGCAATCAGCCCCAGCATTTT
TRBJ1-4 | few | TRBV19 | TRBD1 | CASSGNRGGEKLFF | TGTGCCAGTAGTGGCAACAGGGGTGGGGAAAAACTGTTTTTT
TRBJ1-1 | - | TRBV5-1 | - | CASSLGGKDTEAFF | TGCGCCAGCAGCTTAGGCGGTAAGGACACTGAAGCTTTCTTT
TRBJ1-6 | medium-sized | TRBV19 | - | CASSITGNNSPLHF | TGTGCCAGTAGTATAACAGGGAATAATTCACCCCTCCACTTT
TRBJ1-1 | few | TRBV2 | TRBD1 | CASSEQGGNTEAFF | TGTGCCAGCAGTGAGCAGGGGGGGAACACTGAAGCTTTCTTT
TRBJ2-1 | - | TRBV4-1 | TRBD2 | CASSQPSGRVYEQFF | TGCGCCAGCAGCCAACCTAGCGGGAGGGTATATGAGCAGTTCTTC
TRBJ2-7 | - | TRBV9 | TRBD2 | CASSGSGRAYEQYF | TGTGCCAGCAGCGGTAGCGGGAGGGCCTACGAGCAGTACTTC